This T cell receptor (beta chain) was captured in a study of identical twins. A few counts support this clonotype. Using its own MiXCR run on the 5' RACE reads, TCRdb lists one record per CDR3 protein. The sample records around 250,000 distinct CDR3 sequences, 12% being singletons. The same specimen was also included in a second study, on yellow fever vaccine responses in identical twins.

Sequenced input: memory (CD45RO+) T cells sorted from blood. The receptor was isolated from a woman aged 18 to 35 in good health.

The CDR3 is CASSQDAESPYNEQFF. Written as DNA, the CDR3 is TGCGCCAGCAGCCAAGATGCGGAGTCCCCCTACAATGAGCAGTTCTTC. V usage is TRBV4-3 and J usage is TRBJ2-1; D is unresolved. Trimming left V 0 bases short and J 2 bases short, with 11 bases between. Per the germline V gene, CDR1 is LGHNA and CDR2 is YSLEER. The CDR3 sequence is 16 residues long.